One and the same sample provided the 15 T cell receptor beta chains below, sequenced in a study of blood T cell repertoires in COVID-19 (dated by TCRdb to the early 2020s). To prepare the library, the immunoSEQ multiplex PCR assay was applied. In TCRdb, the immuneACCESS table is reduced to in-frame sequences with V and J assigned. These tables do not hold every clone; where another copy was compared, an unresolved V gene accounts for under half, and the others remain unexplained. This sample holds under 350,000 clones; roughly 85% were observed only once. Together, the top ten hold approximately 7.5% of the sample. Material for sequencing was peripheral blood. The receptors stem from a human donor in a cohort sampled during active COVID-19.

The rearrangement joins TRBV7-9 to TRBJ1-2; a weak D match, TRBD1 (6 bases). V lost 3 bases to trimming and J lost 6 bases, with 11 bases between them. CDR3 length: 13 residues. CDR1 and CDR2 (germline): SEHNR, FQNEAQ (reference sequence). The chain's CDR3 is CASSLKTGHGYTF. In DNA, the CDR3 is TGTGCCAGCAGCTTGAAGACAGGTCATGGCTACACCTTC.

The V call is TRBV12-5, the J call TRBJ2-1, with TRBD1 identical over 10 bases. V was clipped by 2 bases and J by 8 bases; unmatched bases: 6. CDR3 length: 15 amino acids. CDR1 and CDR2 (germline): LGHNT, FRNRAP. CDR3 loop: CASGLWDRGRDEQFF. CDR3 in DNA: TGTGCTAGTGGTTTGTGGGACAGGGGTAGGGATGAGCAGTTCTTC. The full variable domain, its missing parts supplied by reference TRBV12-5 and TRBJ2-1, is DARVTQTPRHKVTEMGQEVTMRCQPILGHNTVFWYRQTMMQGLELLAYFRNRAPLDDSGMPKDRFSAEMPDATLATLKIQPSEPRDSAVYFCASGLWDRGRDEQFFGPGTRLTVL.

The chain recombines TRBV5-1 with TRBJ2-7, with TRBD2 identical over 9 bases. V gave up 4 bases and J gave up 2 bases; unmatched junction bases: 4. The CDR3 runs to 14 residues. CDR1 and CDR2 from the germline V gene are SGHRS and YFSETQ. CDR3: CASSQTSGTYEQYF. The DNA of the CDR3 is TGCGCCAGCAGCCAGACTAGCGGAACCTACGAGCAGTACTTC.

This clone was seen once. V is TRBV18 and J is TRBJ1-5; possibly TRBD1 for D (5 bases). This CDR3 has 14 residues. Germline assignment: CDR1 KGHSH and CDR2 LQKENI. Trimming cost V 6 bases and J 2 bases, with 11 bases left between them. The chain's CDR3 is CASSDSPGNQPQHF. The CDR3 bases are TGTGCCAGCTCCGACAGTCCAGGCAATCAGCCCCAGCATTTT.

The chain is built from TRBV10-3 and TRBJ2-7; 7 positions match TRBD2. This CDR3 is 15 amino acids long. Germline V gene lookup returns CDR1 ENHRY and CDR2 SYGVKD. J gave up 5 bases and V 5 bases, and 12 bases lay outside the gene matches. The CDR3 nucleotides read TGTGCCATCAGTTTCCTAGGGCAGGGAGGGGACGAGCAGTACTTC. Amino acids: CAISFLGQGGDEQYF.

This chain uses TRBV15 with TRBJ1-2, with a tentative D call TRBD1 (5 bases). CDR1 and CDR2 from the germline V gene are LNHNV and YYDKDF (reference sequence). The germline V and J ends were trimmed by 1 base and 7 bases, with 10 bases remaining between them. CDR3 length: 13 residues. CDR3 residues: CATSRAPGGGYTF. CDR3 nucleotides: TGTGCCACCAGCAGAGCGCCCGGGGGTGGCTACACCTTC.

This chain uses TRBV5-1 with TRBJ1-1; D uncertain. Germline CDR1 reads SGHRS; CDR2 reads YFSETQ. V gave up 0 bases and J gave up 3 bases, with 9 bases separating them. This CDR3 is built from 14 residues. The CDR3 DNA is TGCGCCAGCAGCTTGGCCGAACAGCACACTGAAGCTTTCTTT. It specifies CASSLAEQHTEAFF.

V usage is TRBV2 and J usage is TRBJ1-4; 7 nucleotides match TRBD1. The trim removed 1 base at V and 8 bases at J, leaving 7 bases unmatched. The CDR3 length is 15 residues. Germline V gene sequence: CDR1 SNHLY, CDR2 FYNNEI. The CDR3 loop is CASSEGPGGEEKLFF. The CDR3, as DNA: TGTGCCAGCAGTGAAGGGCCAGGGGGTGAAGAAAAACTGTTTTTT. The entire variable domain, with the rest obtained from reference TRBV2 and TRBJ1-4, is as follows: EPEVTQTPSHQVTQMGQEVILRCVPISNHLYFYWYRQILGQKVEFLVSFYNNEISEKSEIFDDQFSVERPDGSNFTLKIRSTKLEDSAMYFCASSEGPGGEEKLFFGSGTQLSVL.

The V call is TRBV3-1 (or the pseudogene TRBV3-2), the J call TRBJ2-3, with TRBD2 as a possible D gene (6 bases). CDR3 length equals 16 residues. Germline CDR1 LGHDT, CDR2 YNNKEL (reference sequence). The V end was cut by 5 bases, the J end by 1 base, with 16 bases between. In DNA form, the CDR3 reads TGTGCCAGCAGCTCAAGAGGAGCGGGTCGCACAGATACGCAGTATTTT. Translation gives CASSSRGAGRTDTQYF.

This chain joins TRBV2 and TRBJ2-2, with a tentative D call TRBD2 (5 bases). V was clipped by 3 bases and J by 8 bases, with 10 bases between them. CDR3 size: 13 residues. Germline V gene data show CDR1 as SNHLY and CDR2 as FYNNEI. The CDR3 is CASSDEGVGELFF. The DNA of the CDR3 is TGTGCCAGCAGTGATGAGGGAGTAGGGGAGCTGTTTTTT.

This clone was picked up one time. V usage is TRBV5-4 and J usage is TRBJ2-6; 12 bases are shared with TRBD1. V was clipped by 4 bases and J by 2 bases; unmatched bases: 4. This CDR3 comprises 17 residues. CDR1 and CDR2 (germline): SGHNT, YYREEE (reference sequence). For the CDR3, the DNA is TGTGCCAGCAGCAACCGGGACAGGGGGCCTGGGGCCAACGTCCTGACTTTC. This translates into CASSNRDRGPGANVLTF. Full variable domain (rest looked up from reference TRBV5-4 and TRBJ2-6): ETGVTQSPTHLIKTRGQQVTLRCSSQSGHNTVSWYQQALGQGPQFIFQYYREEENGRGNFPPRFSGLQFPNYSSELNVNALELDDSALYLCASSNRDRGPGANVLTFGAGSRLTVL.

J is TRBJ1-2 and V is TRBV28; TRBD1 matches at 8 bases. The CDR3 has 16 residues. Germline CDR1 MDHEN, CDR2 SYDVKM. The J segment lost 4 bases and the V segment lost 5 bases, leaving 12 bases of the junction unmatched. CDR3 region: CASSQIGTGRLYGYTF. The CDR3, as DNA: TGTGCCAGCAGTCAGATCGGGACAGGCCGACTCTATGGCTACACCTTC.

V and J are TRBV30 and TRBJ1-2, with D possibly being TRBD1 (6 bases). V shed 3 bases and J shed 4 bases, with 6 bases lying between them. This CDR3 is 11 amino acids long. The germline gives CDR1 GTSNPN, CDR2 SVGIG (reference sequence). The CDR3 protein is CAWRDSYGYTF. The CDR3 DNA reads TGTGCCTGGAGGGACAGCTATGGCTACACCTTC.

The CDR3 sequence: CASSLESGGVTEAFF. In nucleotides, the CDR3 is TGTGCCAGCAGCTTAGAATCGGGGGGCGTCACTGAAGCTTTCTTT. The rearrangement joins TRBV7-2 to TRBJ1-1; a weak D match, TRBD1 (6 bases). The V and J ends lost 1 base and 4 bases respectively, with 13 bases between them. Per germline, CDR1 SGHTA and CDR2 FQGNSA. The CDR3 length is 15 residues.

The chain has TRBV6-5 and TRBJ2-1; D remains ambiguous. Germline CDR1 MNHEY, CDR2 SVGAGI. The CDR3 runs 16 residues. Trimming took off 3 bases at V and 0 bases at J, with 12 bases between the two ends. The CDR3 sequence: CASSYRVGSSYNEQFF. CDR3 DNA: TGTGCCAGCAGTTATCGTGTGGGCAGCTCCTACAATGAGCAGTTCTTC.